The 12 T cell receptor beta chains given below trace back to one sample, sequenced in a study of T cell repertoires in cytomegalovirus infection. These receptors' antigens are unknown. TCRdb re-analysed the reads in MiXCR, keeping a single row per CDR3 protein. Here the sample spans approximately 990,000 distinct CDR3 sequences, around 32% being singletons. Specimen: cultured CD8+ T cells from PBMCs, collected from culture after CMV antigen stimulation. The receptor set was obtained from a human donor in good health (CMV status not recorded). Some clones in this sample may be carry-over from other donors' samples.

This clonotype appeared a few times. The chain is built from TRBV7-9 and TRBJ1-2; TRBD1 matches 8 bases. The trim removed 5 bases at V and 7 bases at J, leaving 9 bases unmatched. CDR1 SEHNR and CDR2 FQNEAQ come from the germline V gene (reference sequence). CDR3 size: 14 residues. The CDR3 DNA sequence: TGTGCCAGCAGCCCCCTACCGACAGGGGTTGGCTACACCTTC. Translating gives CASSPLPTGVGYTF.

CDR3 nucleotides: TGTGCCAGCACTACAGGCTACGAGCAGTACGTC. As protein: CASTTGYEQYV. The gene calls are TRBV2 and TRBJ2-7; weak D call: TRBD1 (5 bases). CDR3 length equals 11 residues. The germline V gene has CDR1 SNHLY and CDR2 FYNNEI. V shed 7 bases and J shed 3 bases, with 7 bases lying between them.

The J gene is TRBJ2-3, the V gene TRBV2; tentatively, D is TRBD2 (6 bases). Germline V gene sequence: CDR1 SNHLY, CDR2 FYNNEI. The CDR3 spans 16 residues. V lost 2 bases and J lost 6, with 18 bases in between. The CDR3 DNA follows: TGTGCCAGCAGTGAAAGGGTTGCGGGGCCCCGGGATACGCAGTATTTT. Amino acid sequence: CASSERVAGPRDTQYF.

The J gene is TRBJ2-1, the V gene TRBV27; TRBD1 matches 9 bases. The V and J ends lost 7 bases and 1 base, in that order; junction bases with no gene match: 2. Germline values: CDR1 MNHEY, CDR2 SMNVEV (reference sequence). The CDR3 runs to 14 residues. The CDR3, as DNA: TGTGCCAGCACAGGGACAGGGTCCTACAATGAGCAGTTCTTC. Its translation is CASTGTGSYNEQFF.

This clonotype has a handful of counts. V is TRBV10-3 and J is TRBJ2-7, with TRBD2 matching 7 bases. The trim removed 6 bases at V and 2 bases at J, leaving 7 bases unmatched. The CDR3 covers 14 residues. The germline CDR1 and CDR2 sequences are ENHRY and SYGVKD. This chain's CDR3 is CAIRISGTTYEQYF. The CDR3 bases are TGTGCCATCAGGATTTCAGGGACTACCTACGAGCAGTACTTC.

This chain joins TRBV7-6 and TRBJ2-1; 9 bases are a match to TRBD1. Germline CDR1 reads SGHVS; CDR2 reads FNYEAQ. Losses at the gene ends were 1 base for V and 8 bases for J; bases not matched to a gene: 18. The CDR3 totals 19 residues. For the CDR3, the DNA is TGTGCCAGCAGCTTAGGCTACCGTCCGGGACAGGGAATCTCGTATGAGCAGTTCTTC. Amino acids: CASSLGYRPGQGISYEQFF.

This clonotype occurred a few times. The CDR3 is CASSITSGGSDEQFF. In DNA, the CDR3 is TGTGCCAGCAGTATCACTAGCGGGGGCTCGGATGAGCAGTTCTTC. The V gene is TRBV6-6, the J gene TRBJ2-1, with TRBD2 identical over 11 bases. CDR1 is MNHNY, CDR2 SVGAGI, per germline (reference sequence). V shed 5 bases, J shed 8 bases, and the junction held 8 bases outside the gene matches. The CDR3 totals 15 residues.

This sequence joins TRBV19 and TRBJ1-5, with D unresolved. Trimming cost V 5 bases and J 4 bases, with 12 bases left between them. CDR1 LNHDA and CDR2 SQIVND come from the germline V gene (reference sequence). The CDR3 covers 14 residues. CDR3 sequence (DNA): TGTGCCAGTAGTGTCGCGGGGTATAATCAGCCCCAGCATTTT. This sequence encodes CASSVAGYNQPQHF.

This clonotype was detected many times. V is TRBV7-2 and J is TRBJ1-4; D is perhaps TRBD1 (5 bases). This CDR3 is built from 14 residues. V was pared by 1 base and J by 8 bases, with 11 bases between. The germline V gene has CDR1 SGHTA and CDR2 FQGNSA. This CDR3 is CASSLDRGREKLFF. CDR3 DNA sequence: TGTGCCAGCAGCTTAGATAGGGGCCGGGAAAAACTGTTTTTT.

The V gene is TRBV4-1, the J gene TRBJ2-5; 8 nucleotides align to TRBD2. Germline V gene sequence: CDR1 MGHRA, CDR2 YSYEKL. J lost 1 base, V lost 1 base, and 2 bases had no gene match. The CDR3 has 15 residues. The CDR3 sequence is CASSQAGGIQETQYF. In DNA, the CDR3 is TGCGCCAGCAGCCAAGCGGGGGGGATCCAAGAGACCCAGTACTTC.

The V and J genes are TRBV7-9 and TRBJ2-5, with a tentative D call TRBD1 (6 bases). This CDR3 spans 15 amino acids. In germline, CDR1 is SEHNR, CDR2 FQNEAQ (reference sequence). Trimming left V 7 bases short and J 3 bases short, with 18 bases between. The CDR3 sequence: CASNSPQGSKETQYF. The CDR3 DNA reads as TGTGCCAGCAACTCCCCACAGGGCTCCAAAGAGACCCAGTACTTC.

This clonotype was detected only a few times. The V gene is TRBV9, the J gene TRBJ1-2; possible D gene TRBD1, 5 bases. Trimming took 0 bases from V and 0 from J, leaving 9 bases between them. This CDR3 has 15 amino acids. The germline CDR1 and CDR2 sequences are SGDLS and YYNGEE. The CDR3 here is CASSVDQGTNYGYTF. DNA for the CDR3: TGTGCCAGCAGCGTAGATCAGGGAACTAACTATGGCTACACCTTC.